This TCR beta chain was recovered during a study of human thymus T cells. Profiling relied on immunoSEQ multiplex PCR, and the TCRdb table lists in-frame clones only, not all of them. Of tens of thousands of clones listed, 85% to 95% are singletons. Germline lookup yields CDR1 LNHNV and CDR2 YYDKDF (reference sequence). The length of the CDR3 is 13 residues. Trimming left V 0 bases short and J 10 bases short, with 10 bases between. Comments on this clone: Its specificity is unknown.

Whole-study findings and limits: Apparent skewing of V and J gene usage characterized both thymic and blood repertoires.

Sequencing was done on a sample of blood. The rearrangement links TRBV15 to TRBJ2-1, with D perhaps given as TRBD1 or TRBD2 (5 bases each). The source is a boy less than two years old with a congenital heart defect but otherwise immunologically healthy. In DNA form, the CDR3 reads TGTGCCACCAGCAGAGATCGAGGGGACGAGCAGTTCTTC. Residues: CATSRDRGDEQFF.